The clone carrying this T cell receptor beta chain was observed a few times. Its antigen is currently unknown. This record comes from a study of beta chain features in type 1 diabetes. Germline V CDR1 and CDR2: SGHRS, YFSETQ. The CDR3 is 13 amino acids. Between the trimmed V and J ends, which lost 4 bases and 8 bases, there was a span of 12 bases. General study results and limits: Any HLA-type effect on TCRB rearrangement remained unresolved here.

The sequenced template was cDNA made from the entire isolated RNA. Naive, central memory and regulatory T cell samples yielded some 3.9 million reads on average. Libraries were prepared by immunoSEQ multiplex PCR; TCRdb keeps only in-frame clonotypes and omits some of them. The table records around 400,000 clones, around 12% of them present only once. Staining for CD45RO/CCR7/CD25/CD127/CD95/CD27 allowed sorting of CD4+ naive, central memory, regulatory and stem cell-like memory cells. The sequence came from a man younger than 35 in good health. Sequenced: naive CD4+ T cells from blood. The chain is built from TRBV5-1 and TRBJ1-4; D is undetermined. The CDR3 sequence is CASSPQNGEKLFF. The CDR3 nucleotides are TGCGCCAGCAGCCCCCAAAATGGCGAAAAACTGTTTTTT.